This record concerns one T cell receptor (beta chain) sequence. The entry originates in a study of blood T cell repertoires in COVID-19. Study-wide context: T cells, B-cell-depleted T cells, or PBMCs supplied cDNA or gDNA.

Participants came from about two dozen US areas, aged about 18 to 90 years. For recovered donors of Cohort 3, there were two negative PCRs, clearance, or symptom resolution. TCRdb keeps only in-frame clones here, not all; method: immunoSEQ multiplex PCR. Seen here are some 300,000 clones, 70% to 90% observed once, and the top ten hold just under 1%. Sequenced: PBMCs or T cells enriched from blood (not recorded which). The sequence was collected from a woman aged 30 to 39 who had recovered from COVID-19.

The CDR3 DNA reads as TGTGCCAGCAGCCAAGATACGGGGGGAAGAACGCAGTATTTT. It yields the protein CASSQDTGGRTQYF. The J gene is TRBJ2-3, the V gene TRBV4-2, with TRBD2 matching 7 bases. In germline, CDR1 is LGHNA, CDR2 YNFKEQ. The junction had 6 bases not matched to a gene; V was cut back by 0 bases and J by 9 bases. There are 14 residues in the CDR3.